This T cell receptor beta chain was captured in a study of shared clonotypes between healthy human individuals. Some clones are missing from TCRdb's copy, which holds only in-frame ones; the method was immunoSEQ multiplex PCR. The profile shows about 480,000 clones, 60% to 80% of them singletons. Germline loops: CDR1 SGHVS, CDR2 FQNEAQ. The V and J ends lost 0 bases and 6 bases, in that order; junction bases with no gene match: 1. The CDR3 is 14 residues long. This TCR was sampled from a woman aged 40 to 50 in good health. Some clones in this sample may be carry-over from other donors' samples. J is TRBJ2-4 and V is TRBV7-8, with 8 positions matching TRBD1. The sequenced sample was PBMCs. The CDR3 bases are TGTGCCAGCAGCTTAGCGACAGGGGCAAACATTCAGTACTTC. Protein sequence: CASSLATGANIQYF.